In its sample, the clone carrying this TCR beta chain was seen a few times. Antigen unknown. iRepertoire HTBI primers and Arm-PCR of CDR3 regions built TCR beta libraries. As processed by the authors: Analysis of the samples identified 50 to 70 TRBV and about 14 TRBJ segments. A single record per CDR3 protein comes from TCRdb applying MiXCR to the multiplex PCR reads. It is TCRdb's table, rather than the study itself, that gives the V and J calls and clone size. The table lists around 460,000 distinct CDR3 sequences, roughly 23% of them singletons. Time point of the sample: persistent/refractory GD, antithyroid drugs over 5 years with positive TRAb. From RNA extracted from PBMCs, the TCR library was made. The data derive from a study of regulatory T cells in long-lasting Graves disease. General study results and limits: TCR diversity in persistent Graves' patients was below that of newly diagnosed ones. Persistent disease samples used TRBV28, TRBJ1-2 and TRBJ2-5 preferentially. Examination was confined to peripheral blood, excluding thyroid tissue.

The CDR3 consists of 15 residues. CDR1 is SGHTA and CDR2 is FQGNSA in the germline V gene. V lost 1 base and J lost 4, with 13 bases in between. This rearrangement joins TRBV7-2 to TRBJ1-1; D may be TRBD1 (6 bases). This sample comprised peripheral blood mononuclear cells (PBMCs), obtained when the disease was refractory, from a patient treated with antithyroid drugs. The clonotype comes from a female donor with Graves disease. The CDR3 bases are TGTGCCAGCAGCTTAGTTTCAGGGGCGGGCACTGAAGCTTTCTTT. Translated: CASSLVSGAGTEAFF.